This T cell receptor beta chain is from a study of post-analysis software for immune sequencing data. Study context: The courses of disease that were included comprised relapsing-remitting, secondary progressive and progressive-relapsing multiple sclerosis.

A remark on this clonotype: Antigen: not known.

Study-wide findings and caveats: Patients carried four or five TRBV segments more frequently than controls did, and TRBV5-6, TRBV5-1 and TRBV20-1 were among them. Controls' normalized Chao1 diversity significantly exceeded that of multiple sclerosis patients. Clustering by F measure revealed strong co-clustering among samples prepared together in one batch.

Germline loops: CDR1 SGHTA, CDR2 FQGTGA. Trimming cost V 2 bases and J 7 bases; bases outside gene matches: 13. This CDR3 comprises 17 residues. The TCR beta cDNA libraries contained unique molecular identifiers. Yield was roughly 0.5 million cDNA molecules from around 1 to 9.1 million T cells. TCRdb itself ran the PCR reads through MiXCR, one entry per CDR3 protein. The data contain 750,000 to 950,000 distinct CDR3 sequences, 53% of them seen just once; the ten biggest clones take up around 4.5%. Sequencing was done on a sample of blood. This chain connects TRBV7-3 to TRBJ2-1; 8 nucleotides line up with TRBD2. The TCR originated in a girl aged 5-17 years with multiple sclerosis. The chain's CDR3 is CASSLQRRGGRMNEQFF. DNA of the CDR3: TGTGCCAGCAGCTTACAACGCCGGGGGGGCCGGATGAATGAGCAGTTCTTC.